The clone carrying this T cell receptor (beta chain) was detected ten times or more. Its specificity is not known. The data are from a study of T cell repertoires in cytomegalovirus infection. Overall study: HLA-B-restricted CMV epitopes that are well studied were used alongside recently identified HLA-C-restricted ones. CMV infection plus the matching HLA type was flagged by public TCR beta signatures.

The CDR3 sequence is 16 residues long. Germline CDR1 is SQVTM and CDR2 is ANQGSEA. V was pared by 7 bases and J by 0 bases, with 14 bases of the junction left unmatched. Via MiXCR, TCRdb re-called the reads, giving one row per CDR3 protein. The table lists approximately 300,000 distinct CDR3 sequences, 20% to 25% of them singletons, with roughly 13% in the top ten. The sample was cultured PBMCs, taken from culture after CMV antigen stimulation. The chain joins TRBV29-1 to TRBJ1-1, with TRBD1 matching 7 bases. The clonotype originates from a human donor in good health (CMV status not recorded). Some clones in this sample may be carry-over from other donors' samples. The CDR3: CSASGQAITMNTEAFF. CDR3 coding DNA: TGCAGCGCTTCCGGACAGGCCATCACCATGAACACTGAAGCTTTCTTT.